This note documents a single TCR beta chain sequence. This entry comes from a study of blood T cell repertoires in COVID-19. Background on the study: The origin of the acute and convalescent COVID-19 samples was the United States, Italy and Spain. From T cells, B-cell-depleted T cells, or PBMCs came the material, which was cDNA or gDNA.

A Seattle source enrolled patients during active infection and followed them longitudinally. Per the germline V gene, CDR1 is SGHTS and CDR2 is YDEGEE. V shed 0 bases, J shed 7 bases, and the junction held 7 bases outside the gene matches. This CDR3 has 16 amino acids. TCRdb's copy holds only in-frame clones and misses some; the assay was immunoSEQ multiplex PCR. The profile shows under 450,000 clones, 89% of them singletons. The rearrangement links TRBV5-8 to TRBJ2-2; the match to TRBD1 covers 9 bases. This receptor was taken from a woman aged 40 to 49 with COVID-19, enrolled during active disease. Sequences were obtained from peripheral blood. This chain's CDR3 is CASSLAGTGIVGELFF. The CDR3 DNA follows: TGTGCCAGCAGCTTGGCCGGGACAGGGATTGTCGGGGAGCTGTTTTTT.